This T cell receptor beta chain is from a study of CD8 T cells in ankylosing spondylitis. The study, taken as a whole, reports: Disease-associated clonotypes exhibited CD8+ identity and were relatively infrequent in peripheral blood. Enrichment of disease-linked clones was reportedly significant in matched ankylosing spondylitis synovial fluid.

TCRdb re-derived calls from the 5' RACE reads in MiXCR, one entry per CDR3 protein. Of 250,000 or so distinct CDR3 sequences in the sample, 24% are singletons; the top ten hold 0.61%. This clonotype was counted ten times or more. Its antigen remains unidentified. This CDR3 is 15 amino acids long. The J segment lost 1 base and the V segment lost 4 bases, leaving 5 bases of the junction unmatched. Germline V gives CDR1 SGDLS, CDR2 YYNGEE. The sequenced sample was blood, either unsorted or a sorted T cell fraction (not recorded which). V and J are TRBV9 and TRBJ2-1, with 7 bases fitting TRBD2. This TCR was recovered from a male donor with ankylosing spondylitis or in good health (not recorded which). This CDR3 is CASSLSGESYNEQFF. DNA for the CDR3: TGTGCCAGCAGCTTAAGCGGGGAATCCTACAATGAGCAGTTCTTC.